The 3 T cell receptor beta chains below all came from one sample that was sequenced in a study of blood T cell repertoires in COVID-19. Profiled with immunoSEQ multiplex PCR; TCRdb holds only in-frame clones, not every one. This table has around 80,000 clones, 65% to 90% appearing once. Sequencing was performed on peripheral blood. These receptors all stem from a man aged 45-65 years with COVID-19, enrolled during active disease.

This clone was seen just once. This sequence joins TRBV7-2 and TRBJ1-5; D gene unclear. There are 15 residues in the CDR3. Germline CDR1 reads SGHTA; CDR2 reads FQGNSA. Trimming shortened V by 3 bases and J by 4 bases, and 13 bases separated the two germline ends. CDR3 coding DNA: TGTGCCAGCAGCTTCGAGCCCGTTTGGAATCAGCCCCAGCATTTT. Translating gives CASSFEPVWNQPQHF.

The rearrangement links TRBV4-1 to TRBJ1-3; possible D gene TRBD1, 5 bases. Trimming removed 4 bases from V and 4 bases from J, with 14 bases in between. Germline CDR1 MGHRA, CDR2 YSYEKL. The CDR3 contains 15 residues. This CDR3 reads CASSLGQGSGNTIYF. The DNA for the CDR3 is TGCGCCAGCAGCCTAGGGCAGGGAAGCGGAAACACCATATATTTT.

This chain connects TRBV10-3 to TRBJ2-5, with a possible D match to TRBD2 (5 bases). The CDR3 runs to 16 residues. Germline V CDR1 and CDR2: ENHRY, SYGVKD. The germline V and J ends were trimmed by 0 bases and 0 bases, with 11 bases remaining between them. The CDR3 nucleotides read TGTGCCATCAGTGAGTCAACCCCGGGGAACCAAGAGACCCAGTACTTC. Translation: CAISESTPGNQETQYF.